One sample yielded the 26 T cell receptor beta chains listed below, sequenced in a study of blood T cells in healthy people across ages. Together with a sample-barcoded 5' primer, a J-beta primer mix was included in a second PCR lasting roughly 6 to 12 cycles. MiXCR, applied by TCRdb to the 5' RACE reads, yields one record per CDR3 protein. Here the sample spans about 1.8 million distinct CDR3 sequences, roughly 49% being singletons. The sequenced material came from blood. These receptors came from a middle-aged woman in good health.

This clonotype was seen only a few times. CDR3 bases: TGTGCCAGCAGGCCGGGGACAGGGATTTCCAAAAACATTCAGTACTTC. Amino acid sequence: CASRPGTGISKNIQYF. This chain uses TRBV5-6 with TRBJ2-4, with 9 nucleotides matching TRBD1. CDR1 is SGHDT and CDR2 is YYEEEE in the germline V gene. After removal of 5 bases from V and 2 bases from J, the junction contained 8 bases not matched to a gene. The length of the CDR3 is 16 residues.

J is TRBJ2-7 and V is TRBV2; TRBD2 matches 12 bases. The germline V gene encodes CDR1 SNHLY and CDR2 FYNNEI. The CDR3 totals 15 residues. V dropped 7 bases and J dropped 2; count of bases not matched to a gene: 6. Written as DNA, the CDR3 is TGTGCCAGCAATCCGACTAGCGGGGGCCCCTACGAGCAGTACTTC. Amino acid sequence: CASNPTSGGPYEQYF.

This chain uses TRBV24-1 with TRBJ2-1; D is unresolved. CDR1 and CDR2 from the germline V gene are KGHDR and SFDVKD. The V end lost 3 bases, the J end lost 7 bases, and 12 bases lay between the germline ends. This CDR3 has 14 amino acids. The CDR3 nucleotides are TGTGCCACCAGTGATGCCCATCCCTTTAATGAGCAGTTCTTC. Residues: CATSDAHPFNEQFF.

The chain links TRBV6-1 to TRBJ2-4; D ambiguous. Judging by the DNA end, TRBJ2-5 fits better; the J call may be wrong. CDR3 length: 13 residues. The germline CDR1 and CDR2 sequences are MNHNS and SASEGT. DNA of the CDR3: TGTGCCAGCAGCGCCCTACTGATGGAGACCCAGTACTTC. This translates into CASSALLMETQYF.

The rearrangement uses TRBV4-1 and TRBJ1-5; 7 nucleotides agree with TRBD1. The CDR3 covers 14 residues. Trimming removed 4 bases from V and 5 bases from J; junction bases left unmatched: 5. Germline V gene sequence: CDR1 MGHRA, CDR2 YSYEKL. The CDR3 nucleotides are TGCGCCAGCAGCCCGACAGGGATTGATCAGCCCCAGCATTTT. Protein sequence: CASSPTGIDQPQHF.

Concerning this clonotype itself: The junction departs from germline at one end; a sequencing error may be responsible. The genes are TRBV7-8 and TRBJ1-2; possible D gene TRBD1, 6 bases. The V gene's germline CDR1 is SGHVS and CDR2 FQNEAQ. The CDR3 is 13 residues long. This chain's CDR3 is CTSSHGQTYGYTF. The CDR3 DNA sequence: TGTACCAGCAGTCACGGACAGACGTATGGCTACACCTTC.

This clonotype has only a few counts. V and J are TRBV7-9 and TRBJ1-6, with 7 bases fitting TRBD1. Germline lookup yields CDR1 SEHNR and CDR2 FQNEAQ (reference sequence). This CDR3 has 16 residues. The J segment lost 7 bases and the V segment lost 2 bases, leaving 8 bases of the junction unmatched. The CDR3 nucleotides are TGTGCCAGCAGCTTAACAACCGGGACAGCCAATTCACCCCTCCACTTT. It translates to CASSLTTGTANSPLHF.

This clonotype was found many times. The genes are TRBV29-1 and TRBJ2-7; 11 bases are a match to TRBD1. Germline loops: CDR1 SQVTM, CDR2 ANQGSEA. The CDR3 totals 15 residues. The J segment lost 3 bases and the V segment lost 2 bases, leaving 6 bases of the junction unmatched. The CDR3, as DNA: TGCAGCGTTGAATCCCAGGACAGGGGGCTCTACGAGCAGTACTTC. It is translated as CSVESQDRGLYEQYF.

The V and J genes are TRBV28 and TRBJ1-2; 12 bases line up with TRBD1. Germline values: CDR1 MDHEN, CDR2 SYDVKM. The CDR3 consists of 15 residues. J was trimmed by 4 bases and V by 8 bases; bases with no gene match: 8. The CDR3 region is CASGLGTGGVYGYTF. CDR3 DNA sequence: TGTGCCAGCGGGTTAGGGACAGGGGGCGTCTATGGCTACACCTTC.

V gene TRBV27 combines with J gene TRBJ2-1; 11 bases are a match to TRBD2. The V and J ends lost 5 bases and 8 bases, in that order; junction bases with no gene match: 5. Germline lookup yields CDR1 MNHEY and CDR2 SMNVEV (reference sequence). The CDR3 extends over 14 amino acids. In DNA, the CDR3 is TGTGCCAGCAGTCCGGTGGGACTAGCGGATGAGCAGTTCTTC. Encoded protein: CASSPVGLADEQFF.

The chain employs TRBV15 and TRBJ2-1; D is possibly TRBD1 (5 bases). With 3 bases removed from V and 10 bases from J, the gap between germline ends came to 13 bases. The length of the CDR3 is 13 residues. Looked up from germline, CDR1 is LNHNV and CDR2 is YYDKDF (reference sequence). DNA for the CDR3: TGTGCCACCAGCAGGGACCTTCAGGGAGAGCAGTTCTTC. This sequence encodes CATSRDLQGEQFF.

There are a few counts of this clonotype. This may stem from a read error, because a much larger clone lies one nucleotide away. This rearrangement joins TRBV10-1 to TRBJ2-7; tentative D call: TRBD2 (6 bases). V lost 5 bases and J lost 6, with 20 bases in between. Germline lookup yields CDR1 WNHNN and CDR2 SYGVQD (reference sequence). The CDR3 covers 15 residues. The CDR3 here is CASSPLGEEAGEQYF. CDR3 bases: TGCGCCAGCAGTCCTCTAGGGGAGGAGGCGGGCGAGCAGTACTTC.

This clonotype was recorded once. The V gene is TRBV10-3, the J gene TRBJ2-1; D not certain. Looked up from germline, CDR1 is ENHRY and CDR2 is SYGVKD. There are 15 residues in the CDR3. The germline V and J ends were trimmed by 4 bases and 2 bases, with 12 bases remaining between them. CDR3 nucleotides: TGTGCCATCAGTGCGGGCAGGTTGCCCTACAATGAGCAGTTCTTC. Amino acid sequence: CAISAGRLPYNEQFF.

In this sample, this clonotype turned up many times. This rearrangement joins TRBV5-1 to TRBJ2-7, with TRBD1 matching over 9 bases. The CDR3 extends over 15 amino acids. From germline, CDR1 is SGHRS and CDR2 YFSETQ. Losses at the gene ends were 0 bases for V and 0 bases for J; bases not matched to a gene: 1. The CDR3 DNA follows: TGCGCCAGCAGCTTGGGACAGGGGGTCTCCTACGAGCAGTACTTC. It is translated as CASSLGQGVSYEQYF.

For this clonotype: At one of its ends the junction is not consistent with the germline gene, which may arise from a read error. This chain joins TRBV6-6 and TRBJ2-7, with a tentative D call TRBD2 (6 bases). The CDR3 covers 16 residues. Germline CDR1 is MNHNY and CDR2 is SVGAGI (reference sequence). Here the CDR3 reads CACSLKSGTHIYEQYF. Written as DNA, the CDR3 is TGTGCCTGCAGTCTCAAGTCCGGGACTCACATTTACGAGCAGTACTTC.

This clonotype was counted at least ten times. This sequence joins TRBV10-3 and TRBJ2-5; D is ambiguous. CDR3 size: 12 residues. CDR1 ENHRY and CDR2 SYGVKD come from the germline V gene. The ends were cut back, 4 bases at V and 1 base at J, with 4 bases in the middle. The CDR3 is CAISGTQETQYF. CDR3 nucleotide sequence: TGTGCCATCAGTGGGACCCAAGAGACCCAGTACTTC.

The gene calls are TRBV4-2 and TRBJ1-5; D is unresolved. Trimming removed 4 bases at V and 4 bases at J, with 14 bases between. CDR3 length equals 15 residues. Germline CDR1 is LGHNA and CDR2 is YNFKEQ. The CDR3 region has the DNA TGTGCCAGCAGCCGGGGAGGAGGGATTAATCAGCCCCAGCATTTT. Its protein is CASSRGGGINQPQHF.

The rearrangement links TRBV7-2 to TRBJ1-6; D ambiguous. Trimming shortened V by 1 base and J by 8 bases, and 15 bases separated the two germline ends. The CDR3 totals 16 residues. Germline loops: CDR1 SGHTA, CDR2 FQGNSA. Here the CDR3 DNA reads TGTGCCAGCAGCTTAGTGGTTAGCGGGGAGGATTCACCCCTCCACTTT. Translation: CASSLVVSGEDSPLHF.

The chain combines TRBV20-1 with TRBJ2-3; 8 positions agree with TRBD2. CDR3 length equals 15 residues. The germline V gene encodes CDR1 DFQATT and CDR2 SNEGSKA (reference sequence). The trim removed 0 bases at V and 2 bases at J, leaving 4 bases unmatched. CDR3 region: CSARDETSDTDTQYF. Written as DNA, the CDR3 is TGCAGTGCTAGAGATGAGACTAGCGACACAGATACGCAGTATTTT.

This clonotype was seen only a few times. The V and J genes are TRBV20-1 and TRBJ2-3, with 7 bases identical to TRBD2. CDR3 length: 15 residues. Germline V gene sequence: CDR1 DFQATT, CDR2 SNEGSKA (reference sequence). The ends lost 0 bases at V and 0 bases at J; junction bases unmatched: 3. The CDR3 DNA reads as TGCAGTGCTAGAGATCCAGCGGGGAGCACAGATACGCAGTATTTT. It is translated as CSARDPAGSTDTQYF.

There are a few counts of this clonotype. CDR3 coding DNA: TGTGCCAGCCTATCCCACCGGATGGCTGGCTACACCTTC. It is translated as CASLSHRMAGYTF. The V and J genes are TRBV6-5 and TRBJ1-2; the D is unclear. V was clipped by 8 bases and J by 7 bases, with 17 bases between them. The CDR3 is made up of 13 amino acids. The germline gives CDR1 MNHEY, CDR2 SVGAGI.

This chain connects TRBV9 to TRBJ2-1; TRBD2 agrees at 7 bases. The CDR3 is 16 amino acids. Germline V gene sequence: CDR1 SGDLS, CDR2 YYNGEE. Trimming at V came to 0 bases and at J to 5 bases, leaving 8 bases not matched to a gene. The DNA of the CDR3 is TGTGCCAGCAGCGTAGTGGGTCTAGCGGCTGACAATGAGCAGTTCTTC. Translation: CASSVVGLAADNEQFF.

CDR3 in amino acids: CASRREEVANYGYTF. DNA of the CDR3: TGTGCCAGCAGGCGGGAAGAGGTGGCTAACTATGGCTACACCTTC. The chain links TRBV7-2 to TRBJ1-2; D unclear. Germline V lookup: CDR1 SGHTA, CDR2 FQGNSA. V gave up 6 bases and J gave up 0 bases, with 14 bases separating them. The CDR3 extends over 15 amino acids.

The V and J genes are TRBV28 and TRBJ2-5, with D hard to call. Trimming pared 7 bases from V and 0 bases from J, leaving 12 bases between. CDR1 is MDHEN, CDR2 SYDVKM, per germline. The CDR3 runs to 14 residues. CDR3 in amino acids: CASTQNQDQETQYF. As DNA, the CDR3 is TGTGCCAGCACCCAAAACCAGGACCAAGAGACCCAGTACTTC.

The V and J genes are TRBV18 and TRBJ2-5; tentatively, D is TRBD1 or TRBD2 (5 bases each). The CDR3 is made up of 15 amino acids. V was clipped by 6 bases and J by 0 bases, with 14 bases between them. Germline CDR1 reads KGHSH; CDR2 reads LQKENI. In nucleotides, the CDR3 is TGTGCCAGCTCGCCCCCGGGGCCCTACCAAGAGACCCAGTACTTC. Amino acid sequence: CASSPPGPYQETQYF.

This chain links TRBV29-1 with TRBJ2-7, with a weak D call TRBD1 (6 bases). Germline V lookup: CDR1 SQVTM, CDR2 ANQGSEA. V was clipped by 5 bases and J by 2 bases, with 16 bases between them. There are 14 residues in the CDR3. CDR3 nucleotides: TGCAGCGTTACACTCAGGGGTATGCCCTACGAGCAGTACTTC. It translates to CSVTLRGMPYEQYF.